The entry that follows covers one T cell receptor beta chain sequence. Its antigen is currently not known. No base quality values were provided; no much bigger clone lies one nucleotide off. The data were taken from a study of OX40 agonist ivuxolimab in advanced cancers. For the study in its entirety: Ivuxolimab was a fully human IgG2 agonistic monoclonal antibody targeting the costimulatory receptor OX40 (CD134). Intravenous ivuxolimab was administered to patients every 2 weeks at six dose levels: 0.01, 0.1, 0.3, 1.5, 3 and 10 mg/kg. Of the roughly 51 patients in dose escalation, around 19 had hepatocellular carcinoma, approximately 15 had melanoma, 9 had renal cell carcinoma and 9 had head and neck cancer. The dose-escalation cohort was around 84% male with a mean age of about 54 years, ranging from roughly 20 to 80. Patients were allowed to have had prior anti-PD-1, anti-PD-L1 or anti-CTLA-4 therapy, and 30% to 50% of the dose-escalation patients had previously received checkpoint inhibitors. Partial responses were achieved by three dose-escalation patients, of whom one had hepatocellular carcinoma and two had cutaneous melanoma. The point of sequencing TCRbeta in the periphery was to test whether ivuxolimab changed TCR sequence diversity and drove clonal T-cell expansion. The paper describes the monotherapy dose-escalation part (N ≈ 52 patients) of the phase I trial of ivuxolimab.

For sequencing of the TCRbeta CDR3 region, genomic DNA was extracted from the sorted cells. The immunoSEQ Assay was used to sequence the TCRbeta CDR3 regions. In its TCRdb copy, this immuneACCESS table keeps in-frame sequences only and misses some clones. Where compared with another copy, unresolved V genes explain less than half of these, and the others have no known cause. This sample gives around 56,000 clones in total; roughly 87% of them show up just once. Jointly, the top ten make up 11% of the sample. The study at large found these results: Low levels of normalized T-cell clonal expansion were also seen in some patients who did not respond. On average, CD8+ T cells showed more expanded clones than CD4+ T cells after ivuxolimab. The antigen specificity of the clonally expanded peripheral T cells was not determined. At doses from 0.1 to 3.0 mg/kg, clonal expansion was seen in both CD4+ and CD8+ blood T cells between baseline and week 6. In the 0.1-3.0 mg/kg groups, partial responders were among the patients with the lowest normalized peripheral clonal expansion, particularly in CD8+ T cells.

The trial excluded patients who had a history of autoimmune disease or who were on systemic immunosuppression. Peripheral blood for TCR sequencing was collected from all dose cohorts at baseline, on cycle 4 day 1, and on cycle 7 day 1. The samples were taken from a phase I, first-in-human, multicenter, open-label dose-escalation trial of ivuxolimab. Adults with locally advanced or metastatic melanoma, renal cell carcinoma, hepatocellular carcinoma or head and neck squamous cell carcinoma were enrolled in the trial. Before TCR sequencing, CD4+ and CD8+ T cells were separately sorted from peripheral blood. Taken from the germline V gene, the CDR1 and CDR2 loops are SGHDT and YYEEEE. The junction carries 20 bases between V and J, which are trimmed by 0 bases and 4 bases respectively. The CDR3 has 17 amino acids, counting the end cysteine and phenylalanine. The only DNA kept is the CDR3, 51 bases in frame from the first base.

The chain uses TRBV5-6 and TRBJ2-7, with TRBD2 perhaps the D gene, on 6 matching bases. The TCR comes from an adult with an advanced solid tumor such as melanoma, head and neck, liver or kidney cancer. Sequencing was performed on CD4+ or CD8+ T cells sorted from blood, taken in a trial of the OX40 agonist ivuxolimab. The CDR3 in this case is CASSLALAGYGSYEQYF. The DNA sequence is TGTGCCAGCAGCTTGGCTTTAGCAGGGTACGGGAGTTACGAGCAGTACTTC.